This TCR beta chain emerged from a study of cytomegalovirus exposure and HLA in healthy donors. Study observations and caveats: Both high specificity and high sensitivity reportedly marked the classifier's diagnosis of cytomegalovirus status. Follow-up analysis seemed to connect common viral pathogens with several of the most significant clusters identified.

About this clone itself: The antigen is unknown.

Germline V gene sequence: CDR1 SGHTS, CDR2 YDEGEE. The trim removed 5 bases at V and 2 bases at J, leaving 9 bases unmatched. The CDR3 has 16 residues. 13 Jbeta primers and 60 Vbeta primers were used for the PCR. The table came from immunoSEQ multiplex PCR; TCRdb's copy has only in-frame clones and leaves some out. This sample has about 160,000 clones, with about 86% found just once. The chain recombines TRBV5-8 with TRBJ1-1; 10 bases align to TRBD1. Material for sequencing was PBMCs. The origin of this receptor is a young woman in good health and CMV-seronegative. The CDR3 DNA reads TGTGCCAGCAGTTCCGGGACAGGGGCCTCCAACACTGAAGCTTTCTTT. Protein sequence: CASSSGTGASNTEAFF.